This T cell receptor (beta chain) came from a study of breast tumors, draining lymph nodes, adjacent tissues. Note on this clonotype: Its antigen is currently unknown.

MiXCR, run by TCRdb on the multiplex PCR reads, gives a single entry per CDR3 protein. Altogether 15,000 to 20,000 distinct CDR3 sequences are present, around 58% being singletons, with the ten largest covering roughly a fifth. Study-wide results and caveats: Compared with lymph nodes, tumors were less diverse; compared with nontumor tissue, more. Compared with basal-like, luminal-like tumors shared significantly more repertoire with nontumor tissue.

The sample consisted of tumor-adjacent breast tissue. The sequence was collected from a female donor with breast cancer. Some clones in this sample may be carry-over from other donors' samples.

The CDR3 loop reads CASSPGAAYEQYF. The CDR3, as DNA: TGTGCCAGCAGTCCAGGGGCAGCCTACGAGCAGTACTTC. This chain uses TRBV12-3 or TRBV12-4 with TRBJ2-7; D might be TRBD1 (6 bases). The germline V and J ends were trimmed by 5 bases and 2 bases, with 10 bases remaining between them. The CDR3 extends over 13 amino acids.